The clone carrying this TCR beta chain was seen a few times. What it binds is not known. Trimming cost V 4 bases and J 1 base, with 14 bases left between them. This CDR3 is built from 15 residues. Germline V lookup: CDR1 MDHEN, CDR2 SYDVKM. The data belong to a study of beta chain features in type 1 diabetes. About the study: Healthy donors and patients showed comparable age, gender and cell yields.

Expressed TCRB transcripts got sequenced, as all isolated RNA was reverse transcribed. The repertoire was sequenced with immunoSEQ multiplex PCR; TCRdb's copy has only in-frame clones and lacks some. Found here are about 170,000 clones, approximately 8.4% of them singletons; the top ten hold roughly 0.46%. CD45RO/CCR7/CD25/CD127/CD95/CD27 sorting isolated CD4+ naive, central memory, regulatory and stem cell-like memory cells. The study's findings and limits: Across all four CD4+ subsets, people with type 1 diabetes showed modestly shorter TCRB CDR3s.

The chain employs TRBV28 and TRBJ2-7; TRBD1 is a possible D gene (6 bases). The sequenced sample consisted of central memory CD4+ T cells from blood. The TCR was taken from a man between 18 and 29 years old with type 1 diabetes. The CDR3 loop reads CASSSHQDRSYEQYF. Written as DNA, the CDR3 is TGTGCCAGCAGTTCCCACCAGGACAGATCCTACGAGCAGTACTTC.